Shown below are 23 T cell receptor beta chains from a single sample sequenced in a study of graft-versus-host responses after intestinal transplantation. This table comes from immunoSEQ multiplex PCR, and its TCRdb copy is limited to in-frame clones, with some not included. Of about 90,000 clones in the sample, roughly 90% are singletons; the top ten hold approximately 0.3%. Their recognized antigens are unknown. Source: unstimulated CD4+ T cells sorted from spleen or lymph node cells, taken before transplant. The source of these receptors is a human donor who was the organ donor for an intestinal transplant.

The rearrangement uses TRBV5-1 and TRBJ1-2, with D possibly TRBD1 on 6 matching bases. CDR1 SGHRS and CDR2 YFSETQ come from the germline V gene. The V gene lost 4 bases and the J gene lost 3 bases, with 13 bases spanning the gap. The CDR3 runs 14 residues. The CDR3 bases are TGCGCCAGCAGCGCCGGACAGCCCTACTATGGCTACACCTTC. Protein product: CASSAGQPYYGYTF.

V usage is TRBV7-3 and J usage is TRBJ2-6; 8 bases are shared with TRBD1. The CDR3 runs 19 residues. CDR1 is SGHTA and CDR2 is FQGTGA in the germline V gene. V was clipped by 4 bases and J by 0 bases; unmatched bases: 11. Written as DNA, the CDR3 is TGTGCCAGCAGCTCCGGGACAGGCTCAACCTTCTCTGGGGCCAACGTCCTGACTTTC. Its translation is CASSSGTGSTFSGANVLTF.

The V call is TRBV7-3, the J call TRBJ2-3; 15 positions agree with TRBD2. With V trimmed by 3 bases and J by 3 bases, 1 base remained unmatched. Per germline, CDR1 SGHTA and CDR2 FQGTGA. CDR3 length: 16 amino acids. CDR3 residues: CASSLGLAGGTDTQYF. The CDR3 DNA is TGTGCCAGCAGCTTGGGACTAGCGGGAGGTACAGATACGCAGTATTTT.

This chain links TRBV4-1 with TRBJ2-3; 8 bases are a match to TRBD1. The CDR3 covers 16 residues. With V trimmed by 8 bases and J by 4 bases, 14 bases remained unmatched. The germline gives CDR1 MGHRA, CDR2 YSYEKL. CDR3: CASGAGQGAGADTQYF. CDR3 nucleotides: TGCGCCAGCGGGGCAGGGCAGGGGGCGGGCGCAGATACGCAGTATTTT.

The chain links TRBV28 to TRBJ1-5, with no clear D. The germline V and J ends were trimmed by 7 bases and 9 bases, with 19 bases remaining between them. CDR1 is MDHEN, CDR2 SYDVKM, per germline. This CDR3 is built from 14 residues. The CDR3: CASTPFRGLGPQHF. The DNA for the CDR3 is TGTGCCAGCACCCCCTTTCGTGGACTTGGGCCCCAGCATTTT.

The chain is built from TRBV7-8 and TRBJ2-1; 9 nucleotides line up with TRBD2. Germline V CDR1 and CDR2: SGHVS, FQNEAQ. The J segment lost 12 bases and the V segment lost 5 bases, leaving 8 bases of the junction unmatched. The CDR3 runs 13 residues. CDR3 residues: CASSPLRTSAQFF. The CDR3 coding sequence is TGTGCCAGCAGCCCTCTCCGGACTAGCGCGCAGTTCTTC.

The rearrangement uses TRBV28 and TRBJ2-1; TRBD2 is a possible D gene (6 bases). Germline V CDR1 and CDR2: MDHEN, SYDVKM. CDR3 size: 15 residues. V gave up 6 bases and J gave up 9 bases, with 21 bases separating them. CDR3 region: CASSRVEVVGSEQFF. In DNA form, the CDR3 reads TGTGCCAGCAGCCGGGTGGAAGTCGTCGGGAGTGAGCAGTTCTTC. The variable domain in full, completed from reference TRBV28 and TRBJ2-1, reads DVKVTQSSRYLVKRTGEKVFLECVQDMDHENMFWYRQDPGLGLRLIYFSYDVKMKEKGDIPEGYSVSREKKERFSLILESASTNQTSMYLCASSRVEVVGSEQFFGPGTRLTVL.

The table lists this clone with a few counts. This chain uses TRBV6-1 with TRBJ2-3; TRBD1 aligns across 10 bases. The germline V gene encodes CDR1 MNHNS and CDR2 SASEGT. This CDR3 comprises 15 residues. The junction had 6 bases not matched to a gene; V was cut back by 8 bases and J by 1 base. Here the CDR3 reads CASLPGQGGTDTQYF. As DNA, the CDR3 is TGTGCCAGCCTCCCCGGACAGGGGGGCACAGATACGCAGTATTTT.

The CDR3 is CASSLRAGSYNEQFF. In nucleotides, the CDR3 is TGTGCCAGCAGCTTAAGAGCGGGGAGCTACAATGAGCAGTTCTTC. The chain joins TRBV7-3 to TRBJ2-1; 7 bases match TRBD2. This CDR3 region has 15 residues. The germline V gene has CDR1 SGHTA and CDR2 FQGTGA. After removal of 1 base from V and 3 bases from J, the junction contained 3 bases not matched to a gene.

The chain employs TRBV28 and TRBJ2-1; D perhaps matches TRBD2 (6 bases). Germline V lookup: CDR1 MDHEN, CDR2 SYDVKM. The V end lost 3 bases, the J end lost 0 bases, and 12 bases lay between the germline ends. The CDR3 is 16 residues long. In DNA, the CDR3 is TGTGCCAGCAGTTTGGGGCGGGGAAGCTCCTACAATGAGCAGTTCTTC. Translated: CASSLGRGSSYNEQFF.

J is TRBJ1-3 and V is TRBV10-2; weak D call: TRBD1 (6 bases). The V gene's germline CDR1 is WSHSY and CDR2 SAAADI. The CDR3 covers 16 residues. V gave up 5 bases and J gave up 5 bases, with 19 bases separating them. CDR3 DNA sequence: TGCGCCAGCAGTCATACTGGGACAACTCTTCGAAACACCATATATTTT. Translation: CASSHTGTTLRNTIYF.

This chain joins TRBV11-2 and TRBJ2-1; D not certain. The CDR3 is 14 residues long. Germline lookup yields CDR1 SGHAT and CDR2 FQNNGV. V was trimmed by 1 base and J by 0 bases, leaving 4 bases between them. The CDR3 bases are TGTGCCAGCAGCTTAGCGGGCTCCTACAATGAGCAGTTCTTC. Its translation is CASSLAGSYNEQFF.

The chain joins TRBV7-2 to TRBJ2-1; D unresolved. CDR3 size: 13 residues. V was cut by 1 base and J by 9 bases, with 10 bases left in between. In germline, CDR1 is SGHTA, CDR2 FQGNSA. The CDR3 nucleotides read TGTGCCAGCAGCTTAGATCGAATCGGTGAGCAGTTCTTC. Amino acid sequence: CASSLDRIGEQFF.

The rearrangement uses TRBV7-9 and TRBJ1-1, with 7 positions matching TRBD1. This CDR3 region has 15 residues. Germline-derived CDR1 and CDR2 are SEHNR and FQNEAQ (reference sequence). Unmatched junction bases numbered 6, after V lost 1 base and J lost 4 bases. CDR3 coding DNA: TGTGCCAGCAGCTTAGGAGGGACAGTTTCCACTGAAGCTTTCTTT. Translated, it gives CASSLGGTVSTEAFF.

To note about this clone: A junction end diverges from the germline sequence, so it may reflect a read error. The chain recombines TRBV20-1 with TRBJ1-1; possibly TRBD1 for D (5 bases). CDR3 length: 11 residues. Germline CDR1 DFQATT, CDR2 SNEGSKA (reference sequence). DNA of the CDR3: TGCAGTGGCAGTCGCAGGGCTGAAAGAGAATTT. It translates to CSGSRRAEREF.

The chain uses TRBV27 and TRBJ2-2, with D maybe TRBD2 (5 bases). There are 14 residues in the CDR3. Trimming shortened V by 7 bases and J by 4 bases, and 13 bases separated the two germline ends. The germline V gene encodes CDR1 MNHEY and CDR2 SMNVEV (reference sequence). CDR3: CASMEAPGTGELFF. In DNA, the CDR3 is TGTGCCAGCATGGAGGCGCCGGGCACCGGGGAGCTGTTTTTT.

The rearrangement links TRBV9 to TRBJ1-4; 7 nucleotides agree with TRBD1. Looked up from germline, CDR1 is SGDLS and CDR2 is YYNGEE. The CDR3 covers 16 residues. Trimming removed 4 bases from V and 5 bases from J; junction bases left unmatched: 11. In DNA form, the CDR3 reads TGTGCCAGCAGCCCCCAGCGGACAGGCTTAAATGAAAAACTGTTTTTT. Its protein is CASSPQRTGLNEKLFF.

V is TRBV5-1 and J is TRBJ1-1, with a weak D call TRBD1 (6 bases). In germline, CDR1 is SGHRS, CDR2 YFSETQ. V lost 4 bases and J lost 11, with 12 bases in between. The CDR3 runs to 11 residues. CDR3 in amino acids: CASSPGVGAFF. The CDR3 DNA reads as TGCGCCAGCAGCCCAGGGGTTGGGGCTTTCTTT.

A note on this clone: One junction end does not reproduce the germline sequence, and a read error may be involved. The rearrangement uses TRBV7-7 and TRBJ2-1; TRBD1 matches 7 bases. The CDR3 contains 17 residues. CDR1 is SSHAT, CDR2 FNYEAQ, per germline (reference sequence). The CDR3 loop is CASSLAPDRSSYNEQFF. The DNA for the CDR3 is TGTGCTAGCAGCTTAGCTCCGGACAGGAGCTCCTACAATGAGCAGTTCTTC.

J is TRBJ2-2 and V is TRBV6-4; 7 bases are a match to TRBD1. The CDR3 runs 14 residues. With 6 bases clipped from V and 5 bases from J, the junction kept 6 bases outside the gene matches. Germline V gene sequence: CDR1 MRHNA, CDR2 SNTAGT. The CDR3 DNA is TGTGCCAGCAGCCTACAGGGGCTTACCGGGGAGCTGTTTTTT. Translated: CASSLQGLTGELFF.

For the CDR3, the DNA is TGCGCCAGCAGCTTAGACAGTCCCGGGACAGGGTTGGAAAAACTGTTTTTT. It is translated as CASSLDSPGTGLEKLFF. The chain combines TRBV5-1 with TRBJ1-4; 9 nucleotides match TRBD1. The germline V gene has CDR1 SGHRS and CDR2 YFSETQ. This CDR3 is built from 17 residues. Trimming at V came to 2 bases and at J to 8 bases, leaving 13 bases not matched to a gene.

This sequence joins TRBV5-6 and TRBJ1-2, with 9 bases identical to TRBD1. The V segment lost 4 bases and the J segment 4 bases; nucleotides outside the gene matches: 2. The CDR3 covers 13 residues. Germline CDR1 is SGHDT and CDR2 is YYEEEE. Here the CDR3 DNA reads TGTGCCAGCAGCAGGACAGGGGCCTATGGCTACACCTTC. Translating gives CASSRTGAYGYTF.

V is TRBV4-2 and J is TRBJ2-1, with 9 bases that match TRBD2. Germline assignment: CDR1 LGHNA and CDR2 YNFKEQ. The CDR3 spans 18 residues. With 1 base clipped from V and 15 bases from J, the junction kept 22 bases outside the gene matches. The CDR3 here is CASSQVVGSSGAQSWTFF. The CDR3 DNA reads as TGTGCCAGCAGCCAAGTTGTTGGGTCTAGCGGGGCCCAATCTTGGACGTTCTTC.